This TCR beta chain comes out of a study of identical twins. With no exceptions, donors were healthy Caucasians. TCRdb re-analysed the 5' RACE reads in MiXCR, keeping a single row per CDR3 protein. The table includes approximately 700,000 distinct CDR3 sequences, 6% to 6.5% detected once. Study-wide results and caveats: The study found excess low generation probability among twin-shared out-of-frame alpha sequences. Zero-insertion analyses could be partly confounded by invariant MAIT and iNKT cells.

Deletions cut 3 bases from V and 4 bases from J, with 13 bases between. CDR3 length: 15 amino acids. Looked up from germline, CDR1 is KGHSH and CDR2 is LQKENI. In the case of this clonotype: The antigen is not known.

The sequence was collected from a man younger than 30 in good health. The V and J genes are TRBV18 and TRBJ2-1; tentatively, D is TRBD1 or TRBD2 (5 bases each). Sequencing was carried out using naive T cells sorted from blood. The CDR3 nucleotides read TGTGCCAGCTCACCCGAGGGGTCCTGGTACAATGAGCAGTTCTTC. Its protein product is CASSPEGSWYNEQFF.